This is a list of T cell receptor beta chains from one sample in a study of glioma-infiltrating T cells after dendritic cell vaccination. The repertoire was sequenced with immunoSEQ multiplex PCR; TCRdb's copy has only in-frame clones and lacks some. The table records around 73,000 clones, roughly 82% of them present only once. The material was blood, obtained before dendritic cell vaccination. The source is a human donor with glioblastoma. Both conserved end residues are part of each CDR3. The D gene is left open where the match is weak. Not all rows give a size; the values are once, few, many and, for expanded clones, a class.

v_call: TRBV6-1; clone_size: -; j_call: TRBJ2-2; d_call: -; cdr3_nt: TGTGCCAGCAGACCACAGGGGCGGGGGGCCGGGGAGCTGTTTTTT; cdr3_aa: CASRPQGRGAGELFF
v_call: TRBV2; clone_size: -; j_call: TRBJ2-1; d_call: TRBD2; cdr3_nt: TGTGCCAGCGGGGTGGTAGCGGGAGTAAGTGAGCAGTTCTTC; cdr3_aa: CASGVVAGVSEQFF
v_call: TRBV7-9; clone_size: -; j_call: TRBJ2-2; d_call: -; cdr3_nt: TGTGCCAGCAGCTTCTTAGCAGCGGGCACCGGGGAGCTGTTTTTT; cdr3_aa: CASSFLAAGTGELFF
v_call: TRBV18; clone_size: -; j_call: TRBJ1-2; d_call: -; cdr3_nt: TGTGCCAGCTCAGGAGGGCTGGGCGGCTACACCTTC; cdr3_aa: CASSGGLGGYTF
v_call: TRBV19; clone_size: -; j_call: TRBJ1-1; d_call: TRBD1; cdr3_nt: TGTGCCAGTATAGGAAGGGGGCTAGGGAACACTGAAGCTTTCTTT; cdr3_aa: CASIGRGLGNTEAFF
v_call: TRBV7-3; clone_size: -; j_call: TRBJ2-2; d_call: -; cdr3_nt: TGTGCCAGCAGCTTAGTGGCGGGGCCCGGGGAGCTGTTTTTT; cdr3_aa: CASSLVAGPGELFF
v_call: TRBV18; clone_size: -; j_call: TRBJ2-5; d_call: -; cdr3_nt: TGTGCCAGCTCACCACCGCGGGGCAGATCTTACGAGACCCAGTACTTC; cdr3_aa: CASSPPRGRSYETQYF
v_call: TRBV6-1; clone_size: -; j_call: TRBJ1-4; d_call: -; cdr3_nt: TGTGCCAGCAGTGAAGTCTGGAGAGAGAATGAAAAACTGTTTTTT; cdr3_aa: CASSEVWRENEKLFF
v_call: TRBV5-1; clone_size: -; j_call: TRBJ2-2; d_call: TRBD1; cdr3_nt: TGCGCCAGCAGCTTGGGGGGACAGGGGAACACCGGGGAGCTGTTTTTT; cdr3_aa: CASSLGGQGNTGELFF
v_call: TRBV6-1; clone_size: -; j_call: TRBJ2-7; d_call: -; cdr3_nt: TGTGCCAGCAGTGAAGAGGAGCGTTGGGGCCCCTACGAGCAGTACTTC; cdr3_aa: CASSEEERWGPYEQYF
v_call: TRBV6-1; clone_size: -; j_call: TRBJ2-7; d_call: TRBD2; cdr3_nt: TGTGCCAGCAGTGCAGGACTAGTCCAGAGCTCCTACGAGCAGTACTTC; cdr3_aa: CASSAGLVQSSYEQYF
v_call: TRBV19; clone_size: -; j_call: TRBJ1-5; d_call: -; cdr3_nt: TGTGCCACGACAGCTTATAGCAATCAGCCCCAGCATTTT; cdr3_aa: CATTAYSNQPQHF
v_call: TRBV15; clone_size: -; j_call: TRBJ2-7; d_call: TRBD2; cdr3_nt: TGTGCCACCAGCAGGACTAGCGGGGGGACCTACGAGCAGTACTTC; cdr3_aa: CATSRTSGGTYEQYF
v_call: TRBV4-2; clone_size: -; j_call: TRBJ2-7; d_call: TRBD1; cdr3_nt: TGTGCCAGCAGCCATCCTAACTACGGGACAGGGGCCGAGCAGTACTTC; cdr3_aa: CASSHPNYGTGAEQYF
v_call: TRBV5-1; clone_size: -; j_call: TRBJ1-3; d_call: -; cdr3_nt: TGCGCCAGCTCCATGGGAGGATCCGGAAACACCATATATTTT; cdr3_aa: CASSMGGSGNTIYF
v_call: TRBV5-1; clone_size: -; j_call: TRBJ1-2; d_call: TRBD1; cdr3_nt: TGCGCCAGCAGACCGGACAGGGACGGGGGCTACACCTTC; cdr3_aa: CASRPDRDGGYTF
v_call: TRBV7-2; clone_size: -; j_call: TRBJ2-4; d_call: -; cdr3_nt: TGTGCCAGCAGCTCAGCACAGAGGGACATTCAGTACTTC; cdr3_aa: CASSSAQRDIQYF
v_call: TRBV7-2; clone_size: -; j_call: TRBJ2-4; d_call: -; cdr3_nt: TGTGCCAGCAGCTTATACGTCGGACACCAGTACTTC; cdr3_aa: CASSLYVGHQYF
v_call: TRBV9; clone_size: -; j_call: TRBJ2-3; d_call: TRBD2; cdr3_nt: TGTGCCAGCAGCGTAGGGGACTACAGCACAGATACGCAGTATTTT; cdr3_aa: CASSVGDYSTDTQYF
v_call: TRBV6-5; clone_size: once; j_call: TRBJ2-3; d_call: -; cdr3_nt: TGTGCCAGCACGTACGGGGGTTCTGCCACAGATACGCAGTATTTT; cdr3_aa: CASTYGGSATDTQYF
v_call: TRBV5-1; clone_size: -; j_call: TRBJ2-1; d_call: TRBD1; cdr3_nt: TGCGCCAGCAGCAGAGGGACAGGGGATACGCAGTTCTTC; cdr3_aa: CASSRGTGDTQFF
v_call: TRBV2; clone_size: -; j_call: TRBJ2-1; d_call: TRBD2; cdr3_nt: TGTGCCAGCAGTGTCCCGGGACATCGAACAGGGACTAGCTCCTACAATGAGCAGTTCTTC; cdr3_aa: CASSVPGHRTGTSSYNEQFF
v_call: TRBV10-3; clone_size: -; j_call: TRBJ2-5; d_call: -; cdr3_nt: TGTGCCACCTTTGATCCTACAGGGCGGGTGAGACAAGAGACCCAGTACTTC; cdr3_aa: CATFDPTGRVRQETQYF
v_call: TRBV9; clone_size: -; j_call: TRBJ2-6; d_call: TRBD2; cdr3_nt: TGTGCCAGCAGCGCTCTAGGCGGGAGCTCTGGGGCCAACGTCCTGACTTTC; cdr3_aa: CASSALGGSSGANVLTF
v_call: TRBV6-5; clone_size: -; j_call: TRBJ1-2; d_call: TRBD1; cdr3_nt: TGTGCCAGCACACCGACAGGGATTTCTAACTATGGCTACACCTTC; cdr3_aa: CASTPTGISNYGYTF
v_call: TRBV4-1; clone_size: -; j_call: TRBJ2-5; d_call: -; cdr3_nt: TGCGCCAGCAGCCAAGGATTTAGCGGAGGGGGGGGGACCCAGTACTTC; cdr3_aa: CASSQGFSGGGGTQYF
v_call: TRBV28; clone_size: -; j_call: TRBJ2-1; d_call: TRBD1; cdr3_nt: TGTGCCAGCAGTTCCATAACAGGGGGAAATTACAATGAGCAGTTCTTC; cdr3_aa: CASSSITGGNYNEQFF